This T cell receptor (beta chain) was profiled in a study of OX40 agonist ivuxolimab in advanced cancers. Study in general: Patients were dosed with the agonistic anti-OX40 (CD134) antibody ivuxolimab. Prior anti-PD-1, anti-PD-L1 or anti-CTLA-4 therapy did not bar entry, and more than 35% had some. The study reported partial responses in three patients: one hepatocellular carcinoma, two cutaneous melanoma.

In the case of this clone: Its target is unknown.

This table comes from immunoSEQ multiplex PCR, and its TCRdb copy is limited to in-frame clones, with some not included. Among about 80,000 clones listed, 88% were seen once. Study observations and caveats: Antigen specificity was not determined for the expanded peripheral T cells.

CDR3 length: 15 residues. The ends lost 0 bases at V and 8 bases at J; junction bases unmatched: 4. Per germline, CDR1 MNHEY and CDR2 SVGAGI. The specimen was CD4+ or CD8+ T cells sorted from blood, collected in a trial of the OX40 agonist ivuxolimab. The J gene is TRBJ1-2, the V gene TRBV6-5, with TRBD1 identical over 12 bases. This TCR was sampled from an adult with an advanced solid tumor such as melanoma, head and neck, liver or kidney cancer. The CDR3 is CASSYSIGTGGGYTF. CDR3 DNA: TGTGCCAGCAGTTACTCGATTGGGACAGGGGGCGGCTACACCTTC.